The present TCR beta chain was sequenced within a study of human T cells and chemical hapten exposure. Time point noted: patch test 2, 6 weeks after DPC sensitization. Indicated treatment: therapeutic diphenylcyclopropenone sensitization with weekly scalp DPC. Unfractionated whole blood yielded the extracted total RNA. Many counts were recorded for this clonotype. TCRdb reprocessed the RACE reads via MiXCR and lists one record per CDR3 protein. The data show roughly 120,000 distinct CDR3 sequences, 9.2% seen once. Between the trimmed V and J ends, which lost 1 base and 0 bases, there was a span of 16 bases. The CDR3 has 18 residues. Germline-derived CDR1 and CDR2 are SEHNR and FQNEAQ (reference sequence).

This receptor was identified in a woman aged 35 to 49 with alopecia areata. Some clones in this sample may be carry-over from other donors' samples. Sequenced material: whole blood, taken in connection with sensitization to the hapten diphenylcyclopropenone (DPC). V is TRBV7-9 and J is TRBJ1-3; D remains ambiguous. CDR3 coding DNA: TGTGCCAGCAGCTTAGGGGCGGGCGGCCCGAGCTCTGGAAACACCATATATTTT. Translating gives CASSLGAGGPSSGNTIYF.